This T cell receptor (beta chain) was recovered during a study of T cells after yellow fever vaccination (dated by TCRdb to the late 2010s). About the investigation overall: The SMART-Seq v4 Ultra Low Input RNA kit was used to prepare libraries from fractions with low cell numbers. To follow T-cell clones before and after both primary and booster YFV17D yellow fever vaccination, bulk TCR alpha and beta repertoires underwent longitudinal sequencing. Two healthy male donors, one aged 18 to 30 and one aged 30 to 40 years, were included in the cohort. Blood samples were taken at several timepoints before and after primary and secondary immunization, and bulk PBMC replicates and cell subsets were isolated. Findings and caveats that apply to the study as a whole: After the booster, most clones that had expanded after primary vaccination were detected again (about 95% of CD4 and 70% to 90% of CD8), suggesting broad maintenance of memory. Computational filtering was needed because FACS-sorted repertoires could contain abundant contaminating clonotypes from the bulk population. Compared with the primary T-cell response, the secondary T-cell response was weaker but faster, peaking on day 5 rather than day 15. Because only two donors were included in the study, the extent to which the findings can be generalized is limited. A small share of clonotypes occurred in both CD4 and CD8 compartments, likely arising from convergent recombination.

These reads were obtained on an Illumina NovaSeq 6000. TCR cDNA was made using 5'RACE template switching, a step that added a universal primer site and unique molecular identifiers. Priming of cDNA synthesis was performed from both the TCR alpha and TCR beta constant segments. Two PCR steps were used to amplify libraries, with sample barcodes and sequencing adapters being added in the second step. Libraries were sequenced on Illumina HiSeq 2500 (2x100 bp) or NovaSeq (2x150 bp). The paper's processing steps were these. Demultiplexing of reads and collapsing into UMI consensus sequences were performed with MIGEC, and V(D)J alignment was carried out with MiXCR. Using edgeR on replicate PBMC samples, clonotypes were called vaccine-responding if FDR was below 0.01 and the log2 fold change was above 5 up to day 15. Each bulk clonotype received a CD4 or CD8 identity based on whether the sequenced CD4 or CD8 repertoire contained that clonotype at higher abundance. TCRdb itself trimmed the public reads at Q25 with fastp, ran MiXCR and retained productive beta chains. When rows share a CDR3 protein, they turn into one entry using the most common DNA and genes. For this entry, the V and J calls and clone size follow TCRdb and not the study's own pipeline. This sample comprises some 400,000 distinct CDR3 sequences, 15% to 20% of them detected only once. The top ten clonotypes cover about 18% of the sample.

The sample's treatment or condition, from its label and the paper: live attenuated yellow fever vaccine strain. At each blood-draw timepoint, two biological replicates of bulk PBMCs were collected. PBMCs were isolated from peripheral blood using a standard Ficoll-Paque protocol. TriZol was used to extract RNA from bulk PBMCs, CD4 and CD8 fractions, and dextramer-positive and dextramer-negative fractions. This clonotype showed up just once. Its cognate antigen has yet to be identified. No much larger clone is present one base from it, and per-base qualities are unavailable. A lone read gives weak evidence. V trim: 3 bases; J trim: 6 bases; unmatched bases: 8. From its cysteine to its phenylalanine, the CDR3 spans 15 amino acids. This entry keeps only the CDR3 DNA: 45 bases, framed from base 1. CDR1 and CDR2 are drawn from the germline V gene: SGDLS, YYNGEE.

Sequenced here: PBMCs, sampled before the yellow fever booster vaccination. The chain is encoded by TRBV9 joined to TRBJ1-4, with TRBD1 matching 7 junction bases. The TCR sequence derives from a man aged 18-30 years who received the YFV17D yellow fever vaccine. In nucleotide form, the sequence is TGTGCCAGCAGCGGTGCAGGGGGATCGGATGAAAAACTGTTTTTT. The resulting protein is CASSGAGGSDEKLFF.